Sequencing of this T cell receptor (beta chain) was carried out in a study of blood T cell repertoires in COVID-19. The authors' processing: For nucleated cells, counts were estimated from reference gene primer amplification. Profiling relied on immunoSEQ multiplex PCR, and the TCRdb table lists in-frame clones only, not all of them. V, J and clone size are those of that table, while D and trimming were read from the DNA. In the table there are 150,000 to 200,000 clones, 80% of which are singletons. CDR3 size: 13 residues. V was shortened by 4 bases and J by 6 bases, with 10 bases between the two germline ends. CDR1 and CDR2 from the germline V gene are SGHRS and YFSETQ.

The sequenced sample was PBMCs or T cells enriched from blood (not recorded which). V gene TRBV5-1 combines with J gene TRBJ1-4; D is undetermined. This sequence was found in a man between 35 and 55 years old who had recovered from COVID-19. The CDR3 spells CASSTSEYEKLFF. The CDR3 DNA sequence: TGCGCCAGCAGCACCTCGGAGTATGAAAAACTGTTTTTT.